A single sample gave rise to the 21 T cell receptor beta chains below, sequenced in a study of blood T cell repertoires in COVID-19. TCRdb keeps only in-frame clones here, not all; method: immunoSEQ multiplex PCR. The table includes 60,000 to 85,000 clones, approximately 78% detected once. Sample: peripheral blood. Every receptor here comes from a woman aged 55-70 years with acute or convalescent COVID-19.

J is TRBJ2-5 and V is TRBV7-8; perhaps TRBD1 as D (5 bases). The CDR3 totals 16 residues. Trimming removed 1 base at V and 4 bases at J, with 16 bases between. Germline assignment: CDR1 SGHVS and CDR2 FQNEAQ. The CDR3 region is CASSLESGRVRETQYF. The CDR3 DNA follows: TGTGCCAGCAGCTTAGAGAGTGGCAGGGTGCGAGAGACCCAGTACTTC.

The chain links TRBV7-9 to TRBJ1-3; D is perhaps TRBD1 (5 bases). The ends were cut back, 0 bases at V and 3 bases at J, with 6 bases in the middle. Germline V gene data show CDR1 as SEHNR and CDR2 as FQNEAQ (reference sequence). This CDR3 region has 14 residues. The CDR3 nucleotides read TGTGCCAGCAGCTTAGCCCAGGGTGGAAACACCATATATTTT. Its protein is CASSLAQGGNTIYF.

This chain uses TRBV7-3 with TRBJ2-2, with a tentative D call TRBD2 (6 bases). Germline loops: CDR1 SGHTA, CDR2 FQGTGA. CDR3 size: 18 residues. V lost 2 bases and J lost 2, with 18 bases in between. The CDR3 nucleotides read TGTGCCAGCAGCTTATTATGCGGTGGGGGGTGCAACACCGGGGAGCTGTTTTTT. Translating it yields CASSLLCGGGCNTGELFF.

Here the CDR3 DNA reads TGTGCCAGCAGCGCTTTAGGGGGCCTCCTCAATGGCTACACCTTC. This encodes CASSALGGLLNGYTF. The chain uses TRBV6-5 and TRBJ1-2; 7 bases fit TRBD1. The germline gives CDR1 MNHEY, CDR2 SVGAGI. This CDR3 contains 15 residues. V gave up 6 bases and J gave up 6 bases; unmatched junction bases: 13.

This clone was observed a single time. At one boundary the junction diverges from the germline segment, which might be a read error. This specimen includes other DNA sequences encoding the same CDR3. This rearrangement joins TRBV15 to TRBJ1-2, with TRBD1 identical over 10 bases. CDR1 is LNHNV, CDR2 YYDKDF, per germline (reference sequence). The CDR3 is 18 amino acids. The CDR3 sequence is CATSRAGTGVLPNYGYTF. The CDR3 nucleotides are TGTGCCACCAGCCGGGCCGGGACAGGGGTTCTACCTAACTATGGCTATACCTTC.

This clone has a single count. The chain combines TRBV6-5 with TRBJ1-1; TRBD1 aligns across 9 bases. This CDR3 spans 14 amino acids. Per the germline V gene, CDR1 is MNHEY and CDR2 is SVGAGI. The V gene end was trimmed by 3 bases and the J gene end by 10 bases; junction bases not matched to a gene: 9. CDR3 coding DNA: TGTGCCAGCAGTTATCGGACAGGGGATAGAGGAGCTTTCTTT. Amino acids: CASSYRTGDRGAFF.

The gene calls are TRBV5-1 and TRBJ1-5; 7 nucleotides agree with TRBD1. From germline, CDR1 is SGHRS and CDR2 YFSETQ. The V segment lost 1 base and the J segment 4 bases; nucleotides outside the gene matches: 5. This CDR3 contains 15 residues. Here the CDR3 DNA reads TGCGCCAGCAGCTTGACTGGGACAGCTAATCAGCCCCAGCATTTT. This gives the protein CASSLTGTANQPQHF.

The chain combines TRBV5-8 with TRBJ1-1; D remains ambiguous. This CDR3 contains 18 residues. CDR1 is SGHTS and CDR2 is YDEGEE in the germline V gene. V was pared by 1 base and J by 0 bases, with 19 bases between. DNA of the CDR3: TGTGCCAGCAGCTTGTCCCCATACAGTGCCACCATGAACACTGAAGCTTTCTTT. Translating gives CASSLSPYSATMNTEAFF.

CDR3 sequence (DNA): TGTGCCAGCAGTTACGAGGGGGTCACAGATACGCAGTATTTT. The encoded protein is CASSYEGVTDTQYF. The V call is TRBV6-2 or TRBV6-3, the J call TRBJ2-3; tentatively, D is TRBD1 (6 bases). V shed 2 bases and J shed 2 bases, with 8 bases lying between them. This CDR3 contains 14 residues. Germline V gives CDR1 MNHEY, CDR2 SVGEGT.

This chain joins TRBV5-1 and TRBJ2-5; a possible D gene is TRBD2 (6 bases). Trimming shortened V by 0 bases and J by 5 bases, and 8 bases separated the two germline ends. The CDR3 totals 13 residues. In germline, CDR1 is SGHRS, CDR2 YFSETQ. The chain's CDR3 is CASSLAGRETQYF. In DNA, the CDR3 is TGCGCCAGCAGCTTGGCAGGGAGGGAGACCCAGTACTTC.

The chain employs TRBV11-2 and TRBJ2-7; 7 bases are shared with TRBD1. Germline CDR1 reads SGHAT; CDR2 reads FQNNGV. The CDR3 has 15 residues. Germline trimming cut 3 bases from V and 4 bases from J; bases unmatched to any gene: 9. In nucleotides, the CDR3 is TGTGCCAGCAGCTTTGGTCCGGACAGGTTGTACGAGCAGTACGTC. Translated: CASSFGPDRLYEQYV.

The chain links TRBV6-5 to TRBJ1-2, with 7 nucleotides matching TRBD1. CDR1 MNHEY and CDR2 SVGAGI come from the germline V gene. J gave up 8 bases and V 6 bases, and 12 bases lay outside the gene matches. The CDR3 length is 14 residues. For the CDR3, the DNA is TGTGCCAGCAGCCACCTTGACAGGGTATCGGGCTACACCTTC. Translating gives CASSHLDRVSGYTF.

The rearrangement links TRBV5-4 to TRBJ1-1; D uncertain. V was cut by 2 bases and J by 10 bases, with 15 bases left in between. There are 13 residues in the CDR3. Germline V gene lookup returns CDR1 SGHNT and CDR2 YYREEE (reference sequence). The CDR3 region is CASSFNGVFGAFF. CDR3 sequence (DNA): TGTGCCAGCAGCTTTAACGGGGTCTTTGGAGCTTTCTTT.

The V call is TRBV18, the J call TRBJ2-7; no firm D call. Germline V gene data show CDR1 as KGHSH and CDR2 as LQKENI. The length of the CDR3 is 14 residues. V was trimmed by 0 bases and J by 3 bases, leaving 9 bases between them. CDR3: CASSPPSERYEQYF. In DNA, the CDR3 is TGTGCCAGCTCACCACCGTCCGAGCGCTACGAGCAGTACTTC.

This chain connects TRBV10-3 to TRBJ1-3; D is undetermined. Trimming cost V 0 bases and J 4 bases, with 10 bases left between them. The V gene's germline CDR1 is ENHRY and CDR2 SYGVKD. The CDR3 is made up of 15 amino acids. CDR3 DNA sequence: TGTGCCATCAGTGAGTCTTGGGGAGGCGGAAACACCATATATTTT. Residues: CAISESWGGGNTIYF.

The J gene is TRBJ2-5, the V gene TRBV9; the match to TRBD1 covers 7 bases. Germline loops: CDR1 SGDLS, CDR2 YYNGEE. The CDR3 is made up of 15 amino acids. V gave up 4 bases and J gave up 5 bases; unmatched junction bases: 11. DNA of the CDR3: TGTGCCAGCAGCCCTATCGTGACAGGGACCGAGACCCAGTACTTC. Translated: CASSPIVTGTETQYF.

Points on this clone: Different DNA sequences within this sample yield the same CDR3. The chain uses TRBV7-8 and TRBJ1-1, with D perhaps TRBD1 (6 bases). V shed 2 bases and J shed 3 bases, with 7 bases lying between them. From germline, CDR1 is SGHVS and CDR2 FQNEAQ. CDR3 length equals 13 residues. The CDR3 region has the DNA TGTGCCAGCAGCTTAAGGACAGACACTGAAGCTTTCTTT. This codes for CASSLRTDTEAFF.

The chain is built from TRBV5-1 and TRBJ2-3; D is possibly TRBD2 (6 bases). In germline, CDR1 is SGHRS, CDR2 YFSETQ. Trimming left V 6 bases short and J 0 bases short, with 14 bases between. The CDR3 has 15 amino acids. CDR3 in DNA: TGCGCCAGCACCCAACCCCGGGGGAGCACAGATACGCAGTATTTT. Its protein is CASTQPRGSTDTQYF.

This clone was counted only a few times. This chain connects TRBV6-5 to TRBJ2-1; tentatively, D is TRBD2 (6 bases). Trimming shortened V by 5 bases and J by 4 bases, and 12 bases separated the two germline ends. The CDR3 spans 14 residues. Germline V gives CDR1 MNHEY, CDR2 SVGAGI. The CDR3 DNA sequence: TGTGCCAGCAGTCCGGGACTCTCTTACAATGAGCAGTTCTTC. Amino acid sequence: CASSPGLSYNEQFF.

The rearrangement links TRBV5-1 to TRBJ1-1; 7 nucleotides align to TRBD1. This CDR3 spans 13 amino acids. V trimming: 4 bases; J trimming: 4 bases; junction bases outside the gene matches: 4. The germline CDR1 and CDR2 sequences are SGHRS and YFSETQ. CDR3: CASSQAGGTEAFF. DNA of the CDR3: TGCGCCAGCAGCCAGGCAGGGGGCACTGAAGCTTTCTTT.

V gene TRBV27 combines with J gene TRBJ1-1, with D possibly TRBD1 on 5 matching bases. V was clipped by 5 bases and J by 3 bases, with 25 bases between them. The CDR3 is 18 residues long. Germline values: CDR1 MNHEY, CDR2 SMNVEV (reference sequence). CDR3 in DNA: TGTGCCAGCAGTCCCACCCCCCTCGGCAGGGTAGGTTACACTGAAGCTTTCTTT. Translated: CASSPTPLGRVGYTEAFF.